The entry below describes one TCR beta chain. Its antigen remains unidentified. Additional DNA sequences in this sample encode the identical CDR3. Germline lookup yields CDR1 SGHNT and CDR2 YYREEE (reference sequence). With V trimmed by 4 bases and J by 5 bases, 8 bases remained unmatched. The CDR3 totals 15 residues. These data originate in a study of a mutant IDH1 vaccine in newly diagnosed glioma. Study-level information: In some groups vaccination began 4-6 weeks post-radiotherapy; others received it with temozolomide. Scheduled at week 35, visit V12 preceded visit V13, held at week 47. Before enrollment, patients got radiotherapy alone, temozolomide alone, or mostly the combination.

Generated by immunoSEQ multiplex PCR, the TCRdb table keeps only in-frame clones and is missing some. The top ten hold around 5.7% of the sample, which has around 45,000 clones, 85% to 90% seen once. Documented time point: week 35, safety follow-up. The investigators gave 300 ug of mutant IDH1 20-mer peptide in each vaccine dose, together with topical imiquimod. Newly diagnosed WHO grade 3 or 4 IDH1-mutant, ATRX-lost astrocytomas were identified in the donors. The TCR was taken from a woman between 35 and 50 years old with glioma. Sequenced here: PBMCs, sampled from a glioma patient whose treatment included an IDH1 peptide vaccine. The chain is built from TRBV5-4 and TRBJ2-5, with TRBD2 matching over 10 bases. The CDR3 nucleotides read TGTGCCAGCAGCCGACGGACTAGCGGTGGCGAGACCCAGTACTTC. Amino acid sequence: CASSRRTSGGETQYF. The complete variable domain, with remaining parts taken from reference TRBV5-4 and TRBJ2-5, reads ETGVTQSPTHLIKTRGQQVTLRCSSQSGHNTVSWYQQALGQGPQFIFQYYREEENGRGNFPPRFSGLQFPNYSSELNVNALELDDSALYLCASSRRTSGGETQYFGPGTRLLVL.